This T cell receptor (beta chain) was sequenced for a study of CD8 T cells in cerebrospinal fluid in Alzheimer's disease. Frequency places this clonotype as medium-sized (0.01 to 0.1%). The CDR3 totals 12 residues. The germline CDR1 and CDR2 sequences are DFQATT and SNEGSKA (reference sequence). CSF cells underwent 10X single-cell V(D)J and 5' gene-expression profiling. TCRdb reprocessed the 10x single-cell sequencing reads and keeps a single row for each CDR3 protein, giving no DNA. The table for this sample gives 1,500 to 2,000 distinct CDR3 sequences. Sequencing was done on a sample of cerebrospinal fluid. The genes are TRBV20-1 and TRBJ1-5. This TCR derives from a human donor in good health. CDR3 protein: CSASARNQPQHF.